Sequencing of this TCR beta chain was carried out in a study of shared clonotypes between healthy human individuals. Naive-designated CD8 cells lacked CD45RO, were positively enriched for CCR7, and omitted terminally differentiated effector memory CD45RA+ cells. Sequencing was performed with immunoSEQ multiplex PCR; in TCRdb, only in-frame clones are kept and a portion is missing. The data hold just over 2,000,000 clones, with roughly 94% observed a single time. This CDR3 comprises 15 residues. CDR1 and CDR2 (germline): MNHNY, SVGAGI (reference sequence). V shed 6 bases, J shed 6 bases, and the junction held 8 bases outside the gene matches.

This chain links TRBV6-6 with TRBJ2-2; 9 positions agree with TRBD1. The receptor was derived from a man younger than 30 in good health. Sequenced material: naive CD8+ T cells sorted from blood. CDR3 sequence reads: CASSPGTGRAGELFF. CDR3 DNA: TGTGCCAGCAGCCCCGGGACAGGGAGGGCCGGGGAGCTGTTTTTT.